This T cell receptor (beta chain) came from a study of OX40 agonist ivuxolimab in advanced cancers. CDR3 length: 14 residues. V dropped 3 bases and J dropped 1; count of bases not matched to a gene: 2. Germline V CDR1 and CDR2: SEHNR, FQNEAQ (reference sequence). Assay: immunoSEQ multiplex PCR; the TCRdb copy retains only in-frame clones and omits some. Altogether approximately 30,000 clones are present, around 86% being singletons, with the ten largest covering about 1.3%. The sequenced sample was CD4+ or CD8+ T cells sorted from blood, obtained in a trial of the OX40 agonist ivuxolimab. The source of this sequence is an adult with an advanced solid tumor such as melanoma, head and neck, liver or kidney cancer. The chain joins TRBV7-9 to TRBJ2-5, with 7 bases aligning to TRBD1. In nucleotides, the CDR3 is TGTGCCAGCAGCTTCCGGGACAGCCAAGAGACCCAGTACTTC. Protein product: CASSFRDSQETQYF.